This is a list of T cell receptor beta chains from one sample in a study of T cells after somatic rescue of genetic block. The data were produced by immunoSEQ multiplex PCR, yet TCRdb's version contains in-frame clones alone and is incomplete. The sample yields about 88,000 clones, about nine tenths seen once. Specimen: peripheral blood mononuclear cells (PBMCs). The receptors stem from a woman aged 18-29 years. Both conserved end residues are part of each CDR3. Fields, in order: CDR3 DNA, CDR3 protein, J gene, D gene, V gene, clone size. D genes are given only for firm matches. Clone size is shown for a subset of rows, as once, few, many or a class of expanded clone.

TGTGCCAGTAAAGCCCAGGGGAGGAGCAATCAGCCCCAGCATTTT | CASKAQGRSNQPQHF | TRBJ1-5 | - | TRBV19 | -
TGCGCCAGCAGCCTTAGTGGGAGAGGGGGTGGGTTCACAGATACGCAGTATTTT | CASSLSGRGGGFTDTQYF | TRBJ2-3 | - | TRBV4-3 | -
TGTGCCAGCAGCCTCATGCGGATTCCGCGTTTCTTC | CASSLMRIPRFF | TRBJ2-1 | - | TRBV2 | -
TGTGCCAGCGTCCCGGGGACAGGGGGCATTCAGCCCCAGCATTTT | CASVPGTGGIQPQHF | TRBJ1-5 | TRBD1 | TRBV6-6 | once
TGTGCCAGCAGCGCAAAGGGGGGCTCCTACAATGAGCAGTTCTTC | CASSAKGGSYNEQFF | TRBJ2-1 | - | TRBV9 | -
TGTGCCAGCAGTGCCTCACACGCCGCGGCCGGGGAGCTGTTTTTT | CASSASHAAAGELFF | TRBJ2-2 | - | TRBV6-4 | -
TGTGCCTGGGGGCGGTCTCAAAGAAGTGAAAAACTGTTTTTT | CAWGRSQRSEKLFF | TRBJ1-4 | - | TRBV30 | -
TGTGCCAGCACGGGACTAGCGGCTCTCGAGCAGTACTTC | CASTGLAALEQYF | TRBJ2-7 | TRBD2 | TRBV2 | -
TGTGCCAGCGACACCGGGACACACTATGGCTACACCTTC | CASDTGTHYGYTF | TRBJ1-2 | - | TRBV28 | -
TGTGCCAGCAGCTTAGGGACTAGAGAAAACATTCAGTACTTC | CASSLGTRENIQYF | TRBJ2-4 | TRBD2 | TRBV7-2 | -
TGTGCCAGCAGCTTGCAGGGTAGCGGGAGCAATGAGCAGTTCTTC | CASSLQGSGSNEQFF | TRBJ2-1 | TRBD2 | TRBV5-4 | -
TGTGCCAGCAGTTTATCGACTAGCGGGAGGGCGATCGGGTACCAAGAGACCCAGTACTTC | CASSLSTSGRAIGYQETQYF | TRBJ2-5 | TRBD2 | TRBV27 | -
TGTGCCAGCAGTTTAATAGCGGGAGGGGTCGATGAGCAGTTCTTC | CASSLIAGGVDEQFF | TRBJ2-1 | TRBD2 | TRBV27 | -
TGTGCCAGCAGCCCCCCGGACTACGAGCAGTACTTC | CASSPPDYEQYF | TRBJ2-7 | - | TRBV7-2 | -
TGTGCCAGCAGTTTATTGACGGGGCTTGGAAACACCATATATTTT | CASSLLTGLGNTIYF | TRBJ1-3 | - | TRBV28 | -
TGTGCCTGGAAAAGGACAGTTGATGGCTACACCTTC | CAWKRTVDGYTF | TRBJ1-2 | - | TRBV30 | -
TGTGCCAGCAGCACCCTGGGACTAGCAAAGGGGGAGCAGTTCTTC | CASSTLGLAKGEQFF | TRBJ2-1 | TRBD2 | TRBV7-8 | -
TGTGCCAGCAGTGAGATACTACAGGAAGCCAAAAACATTCAGTACTTC | CASSEILQEAKNIQYF | TRBJ2-4 | - | TRBV2 | -
TGTGCCAGCAGATACGGTGGCTCGGAAAAACTGTTTTTT | CASRYGGSEKLFF | TRBJ1-4 | - | TRBV27 | once
TGTGCCAGTAGTATAGCGGATACGCAGTATTTT | CASSIADTQYF | TRBJ2-3 | - | TRBV19 | -
TGTGCCAGCAGGAGGACCTATGAAGCTGTCGAGCAGTACTTC | CASRRTYEAVEQYF | TRBJ2-7 | - | TRBV6-1 | once
TGTGCCAGCAGCTTAGGGGGAAACACTGAAGCTTTCTTT | CASSLGGNTEAFF | TRBJ1-1 | - | TRBV11-3 | few
TGTGCCAGCTCACGGACAGAAGAGTATGGCTACACCTTC | CASSRTEEYGYTF | TRBJ1-2 | - | TRBV18 | -
TGTGCCAGCAGACAAGGGGAAAGGTACTTC | CASRQGERYF | TRBJ2-7 | - | TRBV5-8 | -
TGTGCCAGTAGTGGCGGGACTCCCGGCGAGCAGTTCTTC | CASSGGTPGEQFF | TRBJ2-1 | - | TRBV19 | -
TGCAGCGTTGGGAACACTGAAGCTTTCTTT | CSVGNTEAFF | TRBJ1-1 | - | TRBV29-1 | -
TGTGCCAGCAGTCCAACAGGGGAATATGGCTACACCTTC | CASSPTGEYGYTF | TRBJ1-2 | TRBD1 | TRBV28 | -
TGCGCCAGCAGCTACCGGGACAGGGGAGCTAACTATGGCTACACCTTC | CASSYRDRGANYGYTF | TRBJ1-2 | TRBD1 | TRBV5-1 | -
TGTGCCAGCAAAGGCTTACGGATTTACGAGCAGTACTTC | CASKGLRIYEQYF | TRBJ2-7 | - | TRBV6-6 | -
TGTGCCAGCAGTTACCCTAAGCGTGGGCCCCAGCATTTT | CASSYPKRGPQHF | TRBJ1-5 | - | TRBV28 | once
TGTGCCAGCAGTGAGGAGGGGACAGGGCCCAACGAGCAGTACTTC | CASSEEGTGPNEQYF | TRBJ2-7 | TRBD1 | TRBV6-1 | -
TGTGCCAGCACCCCTTGGGGAGTAACTAACTATGGCTACACCTTC | CASTPWGVTNYGYTF | TRBJ1-2 | - | TRBV9 | once
TGTGCCAGCAGCCGGGGACTAGCCTGGGCCGGGGAGCTGTTTTTT | CASSRGLAWAGELFF | TRBJ2-2 | TRBD2 | TRBV28 | -
TGTGCCAGCCGGACCGGGGAGCTGTTTTTT | CASRTGELFF | TRBJ2-2 | - | TRBV2 | -
TGTGCCAGCTGTCATAGAACGACGAGCACAGATACGCAGTATTTT | CASCHRTTSTDTQYF | TRBJ2-3 | - | TRBV6-1 | -